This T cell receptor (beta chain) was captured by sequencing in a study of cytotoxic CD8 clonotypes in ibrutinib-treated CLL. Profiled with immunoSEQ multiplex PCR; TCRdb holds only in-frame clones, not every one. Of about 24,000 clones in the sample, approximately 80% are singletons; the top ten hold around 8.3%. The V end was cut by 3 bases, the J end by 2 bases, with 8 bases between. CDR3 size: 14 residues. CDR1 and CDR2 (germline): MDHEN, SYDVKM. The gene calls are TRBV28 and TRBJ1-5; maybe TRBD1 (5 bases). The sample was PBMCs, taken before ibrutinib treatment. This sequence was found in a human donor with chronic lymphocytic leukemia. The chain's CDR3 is CASSFGAGNQPQHF. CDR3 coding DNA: TGTGCCAGCAGTTTCGGGGCAGGCAATCAGCCCCAGCATTTT.